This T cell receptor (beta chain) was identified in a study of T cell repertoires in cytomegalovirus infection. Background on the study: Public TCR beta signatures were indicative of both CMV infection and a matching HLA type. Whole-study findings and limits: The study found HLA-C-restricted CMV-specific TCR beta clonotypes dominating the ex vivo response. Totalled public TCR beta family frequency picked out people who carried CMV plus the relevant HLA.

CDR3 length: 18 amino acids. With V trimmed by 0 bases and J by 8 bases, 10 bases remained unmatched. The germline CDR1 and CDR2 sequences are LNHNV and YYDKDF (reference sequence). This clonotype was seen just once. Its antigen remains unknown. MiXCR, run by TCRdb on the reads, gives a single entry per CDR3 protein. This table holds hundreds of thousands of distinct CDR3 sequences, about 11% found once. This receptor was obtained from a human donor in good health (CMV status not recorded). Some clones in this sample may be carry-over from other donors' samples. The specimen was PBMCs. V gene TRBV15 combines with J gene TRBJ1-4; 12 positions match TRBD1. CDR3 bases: TGTGCCACCAGCAGAGATCCGGGACAGGGGGCAATGGGAGAAAAACTGTTTTTT. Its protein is CATSRDPGQGAMGEKLFF.